This TCR beta chain was identified during a study of blood T cells in healthy people across ages (dated by TCRdb to about 2015). Regarding the study in general: In model experiments, template switching captured roughly one uniquely barcoded TCR beta cDNA molecule for every two T cells. To track age-related changes in TCR beta repertoire diversity, the study relied on deep sequencing normalized with unique cDNA molecular identifiers. The donors were split into four age groups: young (average about 16 years), middle-aged (39), aged (more than 55) and long-lived (over 80). For two donors (one aged 18 to 29 and one aged 80 or older), the study analyzed two additional independent replicas of 1 million unique cDNA reads from the same blood draw. Broad study findings and their caveats: Compared with the aged group, more naive CD4+ T cells, fewer expanded clones and increased TCR diversity were shown by the long-lived group, suggesting age selection. The CMV infection status of donors was not known, potentially confounding age-related changes in expanded clonotypes. Estimates of total diversity from one million sequenced T cells were regarded as lower bounds and underestimates. Observed TCR beta diversity per million T cells fell roughly linearly with age, and a significant reduction was already apparent by age around 44. Because profiling used bulk unsorted PBMCs, naive and antigen-experienced compartments could not be compared conclusively. The percentage of naive T cells measured by flow cytometry correlated strongly with observed TCR beta diversity.

The junction carries 30 bases between V and J, which are trimmed by 4 bases and 2 bases respectively. The CDR3 runs 21 residues from the cysteine to the phenylalanine. Only the CDR3 part of the read is kept: 63 bases, read in frame from the first base. Based on the germline V gene (reference sequence), the CDR1 and CDR2 sequences are SGHAT and FQDESV. Library preparation employed 5' RACE. TCRdb shows the sequencer as Illumina HiSeq 2500. A second PCR of about 6 to 11 cycles was run with a J-beta primer mix and a sample-barcoded 5' primer. A unique molecular identifier was introduced onto each TCR beta cDNA molecule by a template-switch 5' adaptor carrying 12 random nucleotides. Each sample yielded at least 2.5 million CDR3-containing paired-end reads. First-strand cDNA synthesis was performed from all RNA using the Mint cDNA synthesis kit, with priming by a TRBC-specific oligonucleotide. Following uracil-DNA glycosylase treatment, a first 18-cycle PCR with universal primers M1SS and BC2_uni_R was performed on all cDNA. Regarding the original processing steps: For normalization, 1 million high-quality reads were randomly selected from each sample, with every read carrying a distinct molecular identifier. Reads sharing molecular identifiers were discarded rather than binned into consensus sequences. MiTCR, with a Q25 quality threshold and the strictest error-elimination algorithm, was used for CDR3 identification, clonotype clustering and error correction. A nonparametric unseen species model with Euler transformation was used to estimate lower-bound total TCR beta diversity. Using fastp trimming at Q25 and MiXCR clonotype assembly, TCRdb reanalyzed the public sequencing data and kept in-frame beta chains. All rows with the same CDR3 protein become a single entry with the most common DNA and genes. The V and J calls shown here were made by TCRdb, not taken from the authors' results. The sample yields some 560,000 distinct CDR3 sequences; roughly a quarter were counted once. The ten most abundant clones make up about 3.3% of the sample.

Details on this clonotype: Its antigen has not been determined. The sample holds no much larger clone one base away, and base qualities are not on file.

Systemically healthy Caucasian individuals from Russia, over 30 in total and aged about 6 to 95 years, were included as donors. Each donor gave 8.5 to 10 milliliters of peripheral blood, collected into EDTA-treated Vacutainer tubes. Ficoll-Paque density-gradient centrifugation was used to isolate PBMCs, with at least 6 million obtained per sample. Total RNA was extracted from PBMCs with Trizol reagent, with at least 5 micrograms obtained per sample. Naive CD45RAhigh/CD27high T cell percentages were measured by flow cytometry on a PBMC aliquot from every donor. These same data were also listed under a study on T cells of mothers and their children. Drawing on the second study: Nine systemically healthy Caucasian individuals served as donors, namely three mothers together with their six children. cDNA synthesis used all of the extracted RNA, with approximately 1.4 ug of RNA in each 15 ul reaction. In the second PCR, sample barcodes and 2-4 random nucleotides were introduced via the M1S primer. Over 8.5 million TCR beta CDR3 reads were obtained for each mother, and approximately 3.2 million reads were obtained for each child. Thymic selection similarly shapes TCR recombination output in related and unrelated pairs, with minor effect from inherited differences. Related mother-child pairs always showed normalized repertoire overlap that was slightly higher than in unrelated mother-child pairs, though the difference was never significant. No persistent microchimeric T cell clones were found, with a detection sensitivity of 85 to 100 clones per million clonotypes. Deep NGS was used in the study to compare the TCR beta repertoires of mothers and children and to look for features that separate related mother-child pairs from unrelated individuals. Mothers averaged about 40 +/- 4 years of age and children averaged approximately 12 +/- 4 years. Libraries were sequenced on Illumina HiSeq 2000 with 100+100 nt paired-end reads after adapter ligation with NEBNext reagents. To prevent cross-contamination, the mother and child libraries were prepared a month apart and were sequenced in separate runs. Between about 500,000 and 2,300,000 distinct TCR beta clonotypes were identified per donor. Naive TCR beta clonotypes were estimated from low-frequency clonotypes matched to each donor's FACS-determined naive share, without sorting.

This receptor was obtained from a boy younger than 10 in good health. The chain is encoded by TRBV11-1 joined to TRBJ2-1; a tentative D match to TRBD2 spans 6 bases. What was sequenced was blood. CDR3 reads: CASSSKRASAKEKETYNEQFF. The sequence in DNA is TGTGCCAGCAGCTCGAAGCGGGCTAGCGCCAAGGAAAAGGAGACCTACAATGAGCAGTTCTTC.